This entry lists 15 T cell receptor beta chains sequenced from one sample in a study of CD8+CD57+ T cells in acquired aplastic anemia. The template used for profiling TCR beta VDJ and CDR3 was genomic DNA. MiXCR was run by TCRdb on the reads, yielding one entry per CDR3 protein. Of over 150,000 distinct CDR3 sequences in the sample, approximately 52% were seen once. Sequences were obtained from sorted CD4+, CD8+, or CD8+CD57+ T cells (not recorded which) from PBMCs. The receptors here all came from a human donor in good health, serving as a control.

The chain carries TRBV2 and TRBJ2-1, with 13 bases that match TRBD2. The J segment lost 0 bases and the V segment lost 4 bases, leaving 0 bases of the junction unmatched. The CDR3 loop spans 16 amino acids. The germline CDR1 and CDR2 sequences are SNHLY and FYNNEI. CDR3 in DNA: TGTGCCAGCAGTGGGACTAGCGGGGGCTCCTACAATGAGCAGTTCTTC. Translating gives CASSGTSGGSYNEQFF.

The chain couples TRBV20-1 to TRBJ1-2; D gene uncertain. This CDR3 is built from 15 residues. Between the trimmed V and J ends, which lost 0 bases and 4 bases, there was a span of 15 bases. Looked up from germline, CDR1 is DFQATT and CDR2 is SNEGSKA (reference sequence). The CDR3: CSARDGRLYPYGYTF. DNA of the CDR3: TGCAGTGCTAGAGATGGCCGTCTGTACCCCTATGGCTACACCTTC.

The chain links TRBV9 to TRBJ2-3; 7 bases map to TRBD2. Germline values: CDR1 SGDLS, CDR2 YYNGEE. The V and J ends lost 1 base and 1 base, in that order; junction bases with no gene match: 6. CDR3 size: 16 residues. Here the CDR3 reads CASSVSIAGGTDTQYF. In DNA form, the CDR3 reads TGTGCCAGCAGCGTAAGTATAGCGGGCGGCACAGATACGCAGTATTTT.

This chain links TRBV7-9 with TRBJ1-1, with 9 bases matching TRBD1. The V gene's germline CDR1 is SEHNR and CDR2 FQNEAQ (reference sequence). V was pared by 5 bases and J by 3 bases, with 7 bases of the junction left unmatched. The CDR3 totals 15 residues. Here the CDR3 reads CASSVRQGVYTEAFF. For the CDR3, the DNA is TGTGCCAGCAGCGTACGACAGGGGGTTTACACTGAAGCTTTCTTT.

The V and J genes are TRBV7-9 and TRBJ1-2; D not certain. Germline V gene data show CDR1 as SEHNR and CDR2 as FQNEAQ (reference sequence). The CDR3 has 13 residues. The V gene lost 1 base and the J gene lost 6 bases, with 9 bases spanning the gap. As DNA, the CDR3 is TGTGCCAGCAGCTTAGTTTCGGGTGATGGCTACACCTTC. The encoded protein is CASSLVSGDGYTF.

Concerning this clonotype: This likely comes from a read error, as the CDR3 has no conserved phenylalanine or tryptophan at its end. The gene calls are TRBV11-2 and TRBJ2-1; TRBD2 aligns across 10 bases. The CDR3 runs to 16 residues. CDR1 is SGHAT, CDR2 FQNNGV, per germline. The DNA for the CDR3 is TGTGCCAGCAGCTTAGGGAGCGGGGGGGCCTACAGTGAGCAGTTCCTC. It encodes CASSLGSGGAYSEQFL.

Turning to this clonotype: This may be a read error, as it is one base from a much larger clone. The chain combines TRBV16 with TRBJ1-5; D not certain. V was trimmed by 2 bases and J by 3 bases, leaving 11 bases between them. The germline V gene has CDR1 KGHSY and CDR2 FQNENV. CDR3 length: 15 amino acids. CDR3 bases: TGTGCCAGCAGCCAACCGTCGAATGCCAATCAGCCCCAGCATTTT. As protein: CASSQPSNANQPQHF.

This clonotype was found many times. The rearrangement links TRBV20-1 to TRBJ2-5, with D uncertain. The CDR3 covers 13 residues. CDR1 and CDR2 (germline): DFQATT, SNEGSKA (reference sequence). V gave up 1 base and J gave up 3 bases, with 9 bases separating them. CDR3: CSARAIFKETQYF. CDR3 in DNA: TGCAGTGCTAGAGCTATTTTTAAAGAGACCCAGTACTTC.

This clonotype was recorded many times. The chain links TRBV12-3 or TRBV12-4 to TRBJ1-1; TRBD1 agrees at 8 bases. The length of the CDR3 is 14 residues. V gave up 6 bases and J gave up 9 bases; unmatched junction bases: 12. CDR3 protein: CASSFAGQAVKAFF. The CDR3 DNA is TGTGCCAGCAGCTTCGCGGGACAGGCAGTTAAAGCTTTCTTT.

In its sample, this clonotype was seen a few times. This CDR3 fails to terminate in the conserved phenylalanine or tryptophan, so it likely reflects a read error. The DNA is left out, because the CDR3 cannot be placed on it with certainty; the CDR3 is given as TCRdb lists it. The genes are TRBV6-5 and TRBJ1-1; TRBD1 is taken as the D call from the table, unchecked against the DNA. Termini included, the CDR3 measures 11 amino acids. Germline CDR1 is MNHEY and CDR2 is SVGAGI. The CDR3 here is CASIGDRVALS.

This clonotype was recorded many times. The CDR3 here is CSARGTSGASRYGYTF. The CDR3 coding sequence is TGCAGTGCTAGAGGGACCAGCGGCGCTTCGCGGTATGGCTACACCTTC. This rearrangement joins TRBV20-1 to TRBJ1-2; D not certain. The CDR3 covers 16 residues. The germline V gene encodes CDR1 DFQATT and CDR2 SNEGSKA (reference sequence). The V and J ends lost 1 base and 5 bases respectively, with 20 bases between them.

This clonotype was counted ten times or more. This chain joins TRBV30 and TRBJ1-6, with D uncertain. Germline CDR1 reads GTSNPN; CDR2 reads SVGIG (reference sequence). The V end was cut by 2 bases, the J end by 10 bases, with 15 bases between. The CDR3 runs 14 residues. CDR3 nucleotides: TGTGCCTGGAGTATGCGGCAGAGCCGGTCACCCCTCCACTTT. Translation: CAWSMRQSRSPLHF.

This clonotype has a single count. V and J are TRBV5-1 and TRBJ1-6; 7 positions match TRBD1. In germline, CDR1 is SGHRS, CDR2 YFSETQ. With V trimmed by 1 base and J by 10 bases, 8 bases remained unmatched. The CDR3 spans 15 residues. CDR3 nucleotide sequence: TGCGCCAGCAGCTTGACCGACAGGGCCAGCTCACCCCTCCACTTT. As protein: CASSLTDRASSPLHF.

This clonotype was seen repeatedly, ten times or more. The V call is TRBV4-3, the J call TRBJ1-1, with 8 bases lining up with TRBD1. V was clipped by 0 bases and J by 0 bases; unmatched bases: 9. Germline CDR1 reads LGHNA; CDR2 reads YSLEER. The CDR3 covers 18 residues. CDR3 bases: TGCGCCAGCAGCCAAGATAGCCAGGGGGCATATATGAACACTGAAGCTTTCTTT. It yields the protein CASSQDSQGAYMNTEAFF.

The sample holds many counts of this clonotype. This chain joins TRBV19 and TRBJ1-2, with D perhaps matching TRBD1 (5 bases). V gave up 6 bases and J gave up 2 bases, with 10 bases separating them. The CDR3 contains 13 residues. Looked up from germline, CDR1 is LNHDA and CDR2 is SQIVND (reference sequence). CDR3 residues: CASRPGGNYGYTF. CDR3 nucleotides: TGTGCCAGTAGACCCGGGGGGAACTATGGCTACACCTTC.